One sample yielded the 23 T cell receptor beta chains listed below, sequenced in a study of blood T cell repertoires in COVID-19. Clones were read by immunoSEQ multiplex PCR, and TCRdb kept only the in-frame ones, dropping some. The sample carries about 33,000 clones, around 85% recorded once. The source material was peripheral blood. These receptors came from a human donor in a cohort sampled during active COVID-19.

This clone was counted a single time. The genes are TRBV18 and TRBJ2-7, with TRBD1 as a possible D gene (6 bases). The CDR3 consists of 14 residues. Trimming stripped 3 bases from V and 1 base from J, with 10 bases between. Germline V gene lookup returns CDR1 KGHSH and CDR2 LQKENI. The CDR3 region is CASSPDRTSYEQYF. DNA for the CDR3: TGTGCCAGCTCACCCGACAGGACTTCCTACGAGCAGTACTTC.

The chain has TRBV19 and TRBJ2-7; possible D gene TRBD1, 5 bases. Germline lookup yields CDR1 LNHDA and CDR2 SQIVND (reference sequence). The length of the CDR3 is 15 residues. Trimming shortened V by 0 bases and J by 3 bases, and 12 bases separated the two germline ends. The CDR3 reads CASSIDFRVLYEQYF. The DNA of the CDR3 is TGTGCCAGTAGTATAGATTTCAGGGTCCTCTACGAGCAGTACTTC.

The rearrangement uses TRBV10-1 and TRBJ2-5; TRBD2 is a possible D gene (5 bases). Trimming shortened V by 0 bases and J by 5 bases, and 10 bases separated the two germline ends. The CDR3 is made up of 14 amino acids. The germline gives CDR1 WNHNN, CDR2 SYGVQD (reference sequence). This CDR3 reads CASSESVSGETQYF. The DNA for the CDR3 is TGCGCCAGCAGTGAGTCTGTGTCGGGGGAGACCCAGTACTTC.

This clone was seen a single time. The chain uses TRBV7-9 and TRBJ2-3; 7 bases are a match to TRBD2. CDR1 and CDR2 from the germline V gene are SEHNR and FQNEAQ (reference sequence). This CDR3 has 15 amino acids. V was pared by 5 bases and J by 5 bases, with 10 bases of the junction left unmatched. CDR3 DNA: TGTGCCAGCAGCATACGTGCGGGGGACGTAGATACGCAGTATTTT. Translation: CASSIRAGDVDTQYF.

The gene calls are TRBV19 and TRBJ1-6; unclear D gene. There are 13 residues in the CDR3. Trimming took off 1 base at V and 8 bases at J, with 6 bases between the two ends. Germline V gene sequence: CDR1 LNHDA, CDR2 SQIVND (reference sequence). The CDR3 loop reads CASSIVEDSPLHF. The CDR3 coding sequence is TGTGCCAGTAGTATAGTAGAGGATTCACCCCTCCACTTT.

The chain links TRBV6-5 to TRBJ1-5; the match to TRBD1 covers 7 bases. CDR3 length equals 13 residues. The trim removed 4 bases at V and 4 bases at J, leaving 1 base unmatched. In germline, CDR1 is MNHEY, CDR2 SVGAGI. The CDR3 DNA sequence: TGTGCCAGCAGTTGGGACAGTAATCAGCCCCAGCATTTT. Translating it yields CASSWDSNQPQHF.

The V gene is TRBV28, the J gene TRBJ2-1, with D possibly being TRBD1 (5 bases). The CDR3 consists of 17 residues. Germline lookup yields CDR1 MDHEN and CDR2 SYDVKM. The ends were cut back, 1 base at V and 5 bases at J, with 18 bases in the middle. CDR3 sequence: CASSLFRQPQANNEQFF. CDR3 nucleotide sequence: TGTGCCAGCAGTTTATTCCGACAGCCTCAAGCTAACAATGAGCAGTTCTTC.

The rearrangement links TRBV15 to TRBJ1-5, with 10 bases lining up with TRBD1. Germline V CDR1 and CDR2: LNHNV, YYDKDF (reference sequence). V lost 5 bases to trimming and J lost 6 bases; unmatched junction nucleotides: 4. The CDR3 is 14 amino acids. CDR3 nucleotides: TGTGCCACCAGCGAAGACAGGGGGCTTCAGCCCCAGCATTTT. The encoded protein is CATSEDRGLQPQHF.

The chain recombines TRBV27 with TRBJ2-3, with 14 bases fitting TRBD2. The CDR3 contains 20 residues. In germline, CDR1 is MNHEY, CDR2 SMNVEV (reference sequence). The J segment lost 3 bases and the V segment lost 0 bases, leaving 11 bases of the junction unmatched. CDR3 region: CASSLSRLAGGLRGTDTQYF. Here the CDR3 DNA reads TGTGCCAGCAGTTTATCCCGACTAGCGGGGGGGCTAAGGGGAACAGATACGCAGTATTTT.

This rearrangement joins TRBV24-1 to TRBJ2-3, with 8 bases matching TRBD1. The CDR3 consists of 16 residues. Germline values: CDR1 KGHDR, CDR2 SFDVKD. Trimming at V came to 2 bases and at J to 3 bases, leaving 6 bases not matched to a gene. CDR3 sequence (DNA): TGTGCCACCAGTGATTGGACAGGGACCGAGACAGATACGCAGTATTTT. Its protein is CATSDWTGTETDTQYF.

The chain employs TRBV6-6 and TRBJ1-5; D unresolved. V was shortened by 2 bases and J by 0 bases, with 11 bases between the two germline ends. Germline CDR1 reads MNHNY; CDR2 reads SVGAGI (reference sequence). The CDR3 is made up of 16 amino acids. In nucleotides, the CDR3 is TGTGCCAGCAGTTACGGGCCAGATGATAGCAATCAGCCCCAGCATTTT. It translates to CASSYGPDDSNQPQHF.

The chain couples TRBV5-1 to TRBJ1-5, with TRBD1 matching over 8 bases. The CDR3 runs 14 residues. From germline, CDR1 is SGHRS and CDR2 YFSETQ. V lost 0 bases and J lost 4; bases outside the gene matches: 0. In DNA form, the CDR3 reads TGCGCCAGCAGCTTGGGGGACAGGAATCAGCCCCAGCATTTT. Protein sequence: CASSLGDRNQPQHF.

This clone was observed a single time. The chain is built from TRBV28 and TRBJ2-7, with a possible D match to TRBD2 (7 bases). This CDR3 contains 15 residues. The germline V gene encodes CDR1 MDHEN and CDR2 SYDVKM. The V end lost 2 bases, the J end lost 6 bases, and 17 bases lay between the germline ends. The CDR3 nucleotides are TGTGCCAGCAGTTTAGGCCTAGGGGGGGGTAGCGAGCAGTACTTC. Residues: CASSLGLGGGSEQYF. The whole variable domain, remainder taken from reference TRBV28 and TRBJ2-7, is DVKVTQSSRYLVKRTGEKVFLECVQDMDHENMFWYRQDPGLGLRLIYFSYDVKMKEKGDIPEGYSVSREKKERFSLILESASTNQTSMYLCASSLGLGGGSEQYFGPGTRLTVT.

The chain joins TRBV11-1 to TRBJ2-7; TRBD1 matches at 9 bases. Germline lookup yields CDR1 SGHAT and CDR2 FQDESV (reference sequence). V lost 4 bases and J lost 4; bases outside the gene matches: 5. The CDR3 runs 14 residues. This chain's CDR3 is CASSWGTGMYEQYF. CDR3 in DNA: TGTGCCAGCAGCTGGGGGACAGGGATGTACGAGCAGTACTTC.

The chain couples TRBV5-1 to TRBJ2-2; 8 bases line up with TRBD1. The ends lost 3 bases at V and 1 base at J; junction bases unmatched: 11. The CDR3 runs 18 residues. Germline lookup yields CDR1 SGHRS and CDR2 YFSETQ. CDR3 residues: CASSSTFPGTGNTGELFF. The CDR3 DNA reads as TGCGCCAGCAGCTCCACTTTTCCCGGGACAGGGAACACCGGGGAGCTGTTTTTT. The variable domain in full, completed from reference TRBV5-1 and TRBJ2-2, reads KAGVTQTPRYLIKTRGQQVTLSCSPISGHRSVSWYQQTPGQGLQFLFEYFSETQRNKGNFPGRFSGRQFSNSRSEMNVSTLELGDSALYLCASSSTFPGTGNTGELFFGEGSRLTVL.

The chain couples TRBV3-1 (or the pseudogene TRBV3-2) to TRBJ2-7; D is undetermined. CDR3 length equals 14 residues. V lost 4 bases, J lost 4 bases, and 14 bases lay in between. Germline values: CDR1 LGHDT, CDR2 YNNKEL (reference sequence). This CDR3 reads CASSPRVEEYEQYF. Here the CDR3 DNA reads TGTGCCAGCAGCCCCCGGGTGGAAGAGTACGAGCAGTACTTC.

V gene TRBV27 combines with J gene TRBJ2-7; 8 positions agree with TRBD1. V shed 6 bases, J shed 3 bases, and the junction held 4 bases outside the gene matches. CDR3 length: 13 amino acids. CDR1 is MNHEY and CDR2 is SMNVEV in the germline V gene (reference sequence). CDR3 amino acids: CASSRDRYYEQYF. CDR3 DNA: TGTGCCAGCAGCCGGGACAGGTACTACGAGCAGTACTTC.

This clone is medium-sized by share. The chain employs TRBV3-1 (or the pseudogene TRBV3-2) and TRBJ2-5; TRBD2 matches 9 bases. V gave up 3 bases and J gave up 5 bases; unmatched junction bases: 10. There are 16 residues in the CDR3. CDR1 is LGHDT and CDR2 is YNNKEL in the germline V gene (reference sequence). CDR3 sequence (DNA): TGTGCCAGCAGCCATGGTAACAGCGGGGGGATGGAGACCCAGTACTTC. Translating gives CASSHGNSGGMETQYF.

This clone was observed a single time. The V and J genes are TRBV10-2 and TRBJ2-2; 7 bases align to TRBD2. The CDR3 spans 15 residues. The J segment lost 1 base and the V segment lost 10 bases, leaving 9 bases of the junction unmatched. Germline-derived CDR1 and CDR2 are WSHSY and SAAADI. Written as DNA, the CDR3 is TGCGCCACCTCAAGCGGGATTGGGAACACCGGGGAGCTGTTTTTT. It encodes CATSSGIGNTGELFF.

This clone was seen a few times. The V call is TRBV12-3 or TRBV12-4, the J call TRBJ1-5; D is ambiguous. The CDR3 covers 13 residues. V lost 6 bases and J 0 bases, leaving 6 bases between the germline ends. CDR3 sequence (DNA): TGTGCCAGCAGCTGGAGTAGCAATCAGCCCCAGCATTTT. It encodes CASSWSSNQPQHF.

The chain employs TRBV7-9 and TRBJ2-3; 8 bases fit TRBD1. The trim removed 6 bases at V and 2 bases at J, leaving 10 bases unmatched. Germline CDR1 and CDR2: SEHNR and FQNEAQ (reference sequence). The CDR3 is made up of 16 amino acids. As DNA, the CDR3 is TGTGCCAGCAGTTACATAACAGGGGGTTACACAGATACGCAGTATTTT. Its translation: CASSYITGGYTDTQYF. Full variable domain (outside the CDR3, taken from reference TRBV7-9 and TRBJ2-3): DTGVSQNPRHKITKRGQNVTFRCDPISEHNRLYWYRQTLGQGPEFLTYFQNEAQLEKSRLLSDRFSAERPKGSFSTLEIQRTEQGDSAMYLCASSYITGGYTDTQYFGPGTRLTVL.

J is TRBJ1-1 and V is TRBV2; TRBD1 might be the D (5 bases). Germline CDR1 reads SNHLY; CDR2 reads FYNNEI. Trimming took off 4 bases at V and 3 bases at J, with 12 bases between the two ends. This CDR3 region has 14 residues. The CDR3 region is CASSVEGADTEAFF. In DNA form, the CDR3 reads TGTGCCAGCAGTGTTGAAGGGGCAGACACTGAAGCTTTCTTT.

V and J are TRBV6-2 or TRBV6-3 and TRBJ2-5, with 11 bases lining up with TRBD2. Trimming took 6 bases from V and 5 from J; bases not matched to a gene: 8. The CDR3 loop spans 15 amino acids. CDR1 and CDR2 from the germline V gene are MNHEY and SVGEGT. The CDR3 region has the DNA TGTGCCAGCAGCTTTAGCGGGAGGGCTTGGGAGACCCAGTACTTC. Its protein product is CASSFSGRAWETQYF.